These 10 T cell receptor beta chains came from one sample sequenced in a study of breast tumors, draining lymph nodes, adjacent tissues (dated by TCRdb to between 2015 and 2016). The axillary draining lymph nodes of breast cancer patients were the source of the lymph node samples. The library was prepared using multiplex PCR. Sequencing took place on an Illumina HiSeq 2000. TCRdb applied fastp at Q25 and MiXCR to the public reads, then kept only in-frame beta chains. Entries that share a CDR3 protein sequence are merged under the most common genes and DNA. This sample lists about 230,000 distinct CDR3 sequences; about 32% were detected once. The top ten clones comprise around 1.5% of the sample. The sample consisted of axillary lymph node tissue. Source of these receptors: a female donor with breast cancer. Some clones in this sample may be carry-over from other donors' samples.

A note on this clonotype: A much larger clone sits a single nucleotide away, making a read error possible. The chain couples TRBV5-4 to TRBJ2-1; D gene unclear. Germline V gene lookup returns CDR1 SGHNT and CDR2 YYREEE (reference sequence). V shed 0 bases and J shed 2 bases, with 9 bases lying between them. The CDR3 totals 15 residues. The DNA for the CDR3 is TGTGCCAGCAGCTTGGACCGCAGAGCCTACAATGAGCAGTTCTTC. This gives the protein CASSLDRRAYNEQFF.

Comment on this clonotype: A much bigger clone sits one base away, suggesting this may be a read error. This chain links TRBV12-3 or TRBV12-4 with TRBJ1-1; possibly TRBD1 for D (5 bases). The CDR3 is 14 residues long. The CDR3 sequence: CASSSQGVRTGAFF. Here the CDR3 DNA reads TGTGCCAGCAGTTCCCAGGGTGTTCGGACTGGAGCTTTCTTT.

In nucleotides, the CDR3 is TGCAGTGCTAGATCACAGAACACTGAAGCTTTCTTT. Translation: CSARSQNTEAFF. The chain recombines TRBV20-1 with TRBJ1-1; D uncertain. The CDR3 sequence is 12 residues long. Germline values: CDR1 DFQATT, CDR2 SNEGSKA (reference sequence). Trimming took off 2 bases at V and 1 base at J, with 5 bases between the two ends.

This clonotype occurred many times. This chain joins TRBV20-1 and TRBJ2-5; D is unresolved. CDR3 length: 12 residues. CDR1 is DFQATT, CDR2 SNEGSKA, per germline (reference sequence). V shed 3 bases and J shed 11 bases, with 16 bases lying between them. The CDR3 region has the DNA TGCAGTGCTAGCGTAGTAGCTGGTGGGCAGTACTTC. Translation: CSASVVAGGQYF.

This clonotype was recorded many times. Germline and junction disagree at one end, which may indicate a read error. This chain uses TRBV28 with TRBJ2-7; D may correspond to TRBD1 or TRBD2 (5 bases each). In germline, CDR1 is MDHEN, CDR2 SYDVKM. CDR3 length: 13 amino acids. CDR3 nucleotide sequence: TGTGCCAGCAACGCACACCCGGGACCCAAATGGAACTTC. It is translated as CASNAHPGPKWNF.

In its sample, this clonotype was seen a few times. The CDR3 coding sequence is TGTGCCAGTAGTGGTCCGGGACAGGGGACTGCAGAAGCTTTCTTT. Translated, it gives CASSGPGQGTAEAFF. The chain combines TRBV19 with TRBJ1-1, with 10 bases that match TRBD1. CDR3 length equals 15 residues. The germline CDR1 and CDR2 sequences are LNHDA and SQIVND (reference sequence). With V trimmed by 5 bases and J by 8 bases, 11 bases remained unmatched. Looking up the rest from reference TRBV19 and TRBJ1-1 gives the full variable domain: DGGITQSPKYLFRKEGQNVTLSCEQNLNHDAMYWYRQDPGQGLRLIYYSQIVNDFQKGDIAEGYSVSREKKESFPLTVTSAQKNPTAFYLCASSGPGQGTAEAFFGQGTRLTVV.

This chain uses TRBV25-1 with TRBJ1-2; a possible D gene is TRBD1 (6 bases). The V end lost 4 bases, the J end lost 4 bases, and 16 bases lay between the germline ends. CDR3 length: 15 residues. Germline CDR1 is MGHDK and CDR2 is SYGVNS. The CDR3 nucleotides read TGTGCCAGCAGTGCCCGGGACATACCTGGCTATGGCTACACCTTC. This gives the protein CASSARDIPGYGYTF.

The rearrangement links TRBV20-1 to TRBJ1-2, with 11 bases fitting TRBD1. Germline V CDR1 and CDR2: DFQATT, SNEGSKA (reference sequence). Losses at the gene ends were 4 bases for V and 4 bases for J; bases not matched to a gene: 8. The CDR3 is 15 residues long. The CDR3 bases are TGCAGTGCTAAAAGGACAGGGGGCGCAGGCTATGGCTACACCTTC. Its protein is CSAKRTGGAGYGYTF.

Turning to this clonotype: This sequence may be a read error, since a much larger clone differs from it by one base. The V gene is TRBV7-3, the J gene TRBJ2-1, with 12 bases fitting TRBD2. CDR1 and CDR2 (germline): SGHTA, FQGTGA. J was trimmed by 2 bases and V by 6 bases; bases with no gene match: 17. The CDR3 sequence is 20 residues long. The CDR3: CASSYTPTSGSPYPYNEQFF. Written as DNA, the CDR3 is TGTGCCAGCAGTTATACTCCGACTAGCGGGAGCCCCTACCCCTACAATGAGCAGTTCTTC.

Comment on this clonotype: At one end the junction does not follow the germline gene, possibly because of a read error. CDR3 in DNA: TGTGCCAGCAGTCAAGCGAGGGGACAAACGGGGACCCAGCATTTT. It yields the protein CASSQARGQTGTQHF. The chain employs TRBV6-1 and TRBJ1-5, with a tentative D call TRBD1 (6 bases). This CDR3 has 15 residues. Germline V gene sequence: CDR1 MNHNS, CDR2 SASEGT.